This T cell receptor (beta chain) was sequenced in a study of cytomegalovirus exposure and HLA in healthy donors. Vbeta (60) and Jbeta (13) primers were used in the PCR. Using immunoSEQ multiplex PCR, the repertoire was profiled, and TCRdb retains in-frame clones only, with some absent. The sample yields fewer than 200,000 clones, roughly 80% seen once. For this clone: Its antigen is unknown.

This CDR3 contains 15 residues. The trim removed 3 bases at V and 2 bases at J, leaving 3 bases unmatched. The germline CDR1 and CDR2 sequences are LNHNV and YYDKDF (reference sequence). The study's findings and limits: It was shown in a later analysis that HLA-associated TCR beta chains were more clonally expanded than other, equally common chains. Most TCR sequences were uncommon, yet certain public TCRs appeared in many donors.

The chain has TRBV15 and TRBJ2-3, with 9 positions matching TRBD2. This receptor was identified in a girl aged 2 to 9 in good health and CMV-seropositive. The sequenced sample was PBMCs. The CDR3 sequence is CATSRASGNTDTQYF. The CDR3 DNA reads TGTGCCACCAGCAGGGCTAGCGGGAACACAGATACGCAGTATTTT.